The following is a TCR beta chain sequence with its context. This record belongs to a study of cytomegalovirus exposure and HLA in healthy donors. Study information: From donors who were HLA-typed, an early data release held approximately 80 million unique TCRs.

With 60 Vbeta and 13 Jbeta primers, the PCR was carried out. Measured with immunoSEQ multiplex PCR; TCRdb has only the in-frame clones, and not every one. The sample shows roughly 110,000 clones, 70% to 85% of them seen only once. V was pared by 2 bases and J by 4 bases, with 5 bases between. This CDR3 is 13 amino acids long. CDR1 is KGHSH, CDR2 LQKENI, per germline. Sequencing input: PBMCs. The TCR originated in a male donor in good health and CMV-seronegative. This chain connects TRBV18 to TRBJ1-4; D is unresolved. In DNA form, the CDR3 reads TGTGCCAGCTCACCAAACAGTAATGAAAAACTGTTTTTT. Amino acid sequence: CASSPNSNEKLFF.